The TCR beta chain under discussion was sequenced for a study of blood T cell repertoires in COVID-19. Study information: Nucleic acid was either cDNA or gDNA, and it came from T cells, B-cell-depleted T cells, or PBMCs.

As originally analysed: The assay estimated nucleated cells by amplifying reference gene primers. Generated by immunoSEQ multiplex PCR, the TCRdb table keeps only in-frame clones and is missing some. Clone size and V and J calls were adopted from that table, with D and trimming inferred from the DNA. Of around 140,000 clones in the sample, 75% to 90% were seen once. Germline V lookup: CDR1 DFQATT, CDR2 SNEGSKA (reference sequence). The ends lost 3 bases at V and 9 bases at J; junction bases unmatched: 12. The CDR3 is made up of 15 amino acids. Seattle patients were enrolled while actively infected and followed longitudinally.

The chain joins TRBV20-1 to TRBJ2-1; 9 bases are shared with TRBD2. Sequencing input: peripheral blood. The TCR originated in a man younger than 35 with COVID-19, enrolled during active disease. For the CDR3, the DNA is TGCAGTGCTAGTTGGTTAGCGGGAGACGTAGGTGAGCAGTTCTTC. This translates into CSASWLAGDVGEQFF.